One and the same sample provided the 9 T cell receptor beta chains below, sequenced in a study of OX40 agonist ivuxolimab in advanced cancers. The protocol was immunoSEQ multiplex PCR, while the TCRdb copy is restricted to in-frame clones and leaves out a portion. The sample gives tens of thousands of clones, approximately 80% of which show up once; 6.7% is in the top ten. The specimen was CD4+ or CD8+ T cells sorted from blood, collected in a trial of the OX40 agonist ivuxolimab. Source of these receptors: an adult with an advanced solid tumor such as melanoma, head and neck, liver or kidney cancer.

CDR3 DNA sequence: TGTGCCAGCCTCAGACAGACGAACACCGGGGAGCTGTTTTTT. Translation gives CASLRQTNTGELFF. This chain uses TRBV6-1 with TRBJ2-2, with TRBD1 as a possible D gene (5 bases). The germline V and J ends were trimmed by 8 bases and 0 bases, with 10 bases remaining between them. The CDR3 covers 14 residues. Germline assignment: CDR1 MNHNS and CDR2 SASEGT.

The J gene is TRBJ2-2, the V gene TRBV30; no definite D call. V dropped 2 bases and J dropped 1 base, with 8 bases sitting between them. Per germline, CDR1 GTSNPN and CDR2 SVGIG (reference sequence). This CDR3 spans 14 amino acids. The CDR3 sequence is CAWSYTLNTGELFF. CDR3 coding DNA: TGTGCCTGGAGTTACACACTGAACACCGGGGAGCTGTTTTTT. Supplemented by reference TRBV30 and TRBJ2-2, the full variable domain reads SQTIHQWPATLVQPVGSPLSLECTVEGTSNPNLYWYRQAAGRGLQLLFYSVGIGQISSEVPQNLSASRPQDRQFILSSKKLLLSDSGFYLCAWSYTLNTGELFFGEGSRLTVL.

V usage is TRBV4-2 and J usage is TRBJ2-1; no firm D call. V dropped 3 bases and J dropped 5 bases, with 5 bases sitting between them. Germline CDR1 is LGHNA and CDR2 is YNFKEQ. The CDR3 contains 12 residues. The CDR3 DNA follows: TGTGCCAGCAGCCAGGTGAACAATGAGCAGTTCTTC. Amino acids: CASSQVNNEQFF.

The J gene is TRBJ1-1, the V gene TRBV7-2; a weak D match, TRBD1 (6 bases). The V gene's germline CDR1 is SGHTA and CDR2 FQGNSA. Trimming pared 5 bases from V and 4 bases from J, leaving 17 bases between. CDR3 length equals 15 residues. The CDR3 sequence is CASSPHGGAGTEAFF. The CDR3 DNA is TGTGCCAGCAGCCCCCATGGGGGGGCTGGCACTGAAGCTTTCTTT.

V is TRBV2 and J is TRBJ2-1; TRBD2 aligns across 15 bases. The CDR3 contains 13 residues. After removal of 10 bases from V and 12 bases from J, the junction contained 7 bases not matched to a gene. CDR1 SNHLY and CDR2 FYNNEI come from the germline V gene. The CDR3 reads CATGLAGGPRQFF. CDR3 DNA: TGTGCCACCGGACTAGCGGGGGGGCCGCGGCAGTTCTTC.

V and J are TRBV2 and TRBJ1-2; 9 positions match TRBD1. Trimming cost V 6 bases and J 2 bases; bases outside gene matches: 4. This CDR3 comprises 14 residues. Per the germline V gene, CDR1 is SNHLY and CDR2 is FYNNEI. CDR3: CASRETGGNYGYTF. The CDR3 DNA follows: TGTGCCAGCAGGGAGACAGGGGGAAACTATGGCTACACCTTC.

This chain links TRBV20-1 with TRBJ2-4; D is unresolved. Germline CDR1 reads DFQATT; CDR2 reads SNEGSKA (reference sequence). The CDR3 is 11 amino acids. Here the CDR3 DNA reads TGCAGCGGGTCGACTGAAAACATTCAGTACTTC. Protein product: CSGSTENIQYF.

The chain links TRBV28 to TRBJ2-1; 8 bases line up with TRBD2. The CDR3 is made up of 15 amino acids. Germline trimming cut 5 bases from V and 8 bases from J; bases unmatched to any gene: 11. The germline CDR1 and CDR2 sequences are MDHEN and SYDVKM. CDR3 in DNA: TGTGCCAGCAGTCTCCCCGGGACTAGTGCCCATGAGCAGTTCTTC. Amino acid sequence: CASSLPGTSAHEQFF.

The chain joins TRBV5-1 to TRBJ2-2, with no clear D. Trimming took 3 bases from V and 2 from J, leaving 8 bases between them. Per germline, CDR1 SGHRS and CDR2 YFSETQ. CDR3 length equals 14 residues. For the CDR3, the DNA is TGCGCCAGCAGCTCGGGCCTAAACACCGGGGAGCTGTTTTTT. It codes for CASSSGLNTGELFF.